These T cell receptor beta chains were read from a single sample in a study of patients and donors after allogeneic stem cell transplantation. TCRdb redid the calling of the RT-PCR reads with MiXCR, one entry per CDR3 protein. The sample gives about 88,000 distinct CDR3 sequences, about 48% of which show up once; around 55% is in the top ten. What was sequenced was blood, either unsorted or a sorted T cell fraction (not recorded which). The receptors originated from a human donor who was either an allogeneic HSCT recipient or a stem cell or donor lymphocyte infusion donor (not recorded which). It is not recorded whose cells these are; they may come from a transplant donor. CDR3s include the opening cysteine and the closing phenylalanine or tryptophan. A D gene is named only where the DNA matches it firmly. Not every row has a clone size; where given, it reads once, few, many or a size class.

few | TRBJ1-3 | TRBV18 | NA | CASSPAGVNTIYF | TGTGCCAGCTCACCAGCAGGCGTCAACACCATATATTTT
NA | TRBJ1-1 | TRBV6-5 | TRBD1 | CASSYRQGTEAFF | TGTGCCAGCAGCTATCGACAGGGCACTGAAGCTTTCTTT
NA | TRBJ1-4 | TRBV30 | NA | CAWAGKATNEKLFF | TGTGCCTGGGCGGGGAAGGCAACTAATGAAAAACTGTTTTTT
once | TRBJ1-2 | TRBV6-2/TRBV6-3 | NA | CASSSRAAGGSYGYTF | TGTGCCAGCAGTTCAAGGGCAGCCGGTGGAAGCTATGGCTACACCTTC
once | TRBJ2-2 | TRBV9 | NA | CASSVDRPGELFF | TGTGCCAGCAGCGTAGACCGGCCCGGGGAGCTGTTTTTT
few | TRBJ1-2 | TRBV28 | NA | CASTLGTGLPKGYTF | TGTGCCAGCACCCTTGGAACAGGCTTGCCAAAGGGCTACACCTTC
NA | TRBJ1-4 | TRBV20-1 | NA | CSALRPLNEKLFF | TGCAGTGCTCTAAGGCCACTTAATGAAAAACTGTTTTTT
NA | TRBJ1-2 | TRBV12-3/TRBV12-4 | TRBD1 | CASSLARTGGSGYTF | TGTGCCAGCAGTTTAGCGCGGACAGGGGGCTCTGGCTACACCTTC
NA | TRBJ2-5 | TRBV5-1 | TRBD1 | CASSLAGTGVYETQYF | TGCGCCAGCAGCTTGGCGGGGACAGGGGTTTACGAGACCCAGTACTTC
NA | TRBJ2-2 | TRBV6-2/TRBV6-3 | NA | CASSLTNTGELFF | TGTGCCAGCAGTTTGACGAACACCGGGGAGCTGTTTTTT
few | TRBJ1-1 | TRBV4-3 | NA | CASSQEMRGRGVYSNTEAFF | TGCGCCAGCAGCCAAGAAATGCGCGGCAGGGGCGTTTACTCGAACACTGAAGCTTTCTTT
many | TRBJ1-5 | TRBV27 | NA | CASSTTRGGNQPQHF | TGTGCCAGCAGTACTACAAGGGGGGGCAATCAGCCCCAGCATTTT
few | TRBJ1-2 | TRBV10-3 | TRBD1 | CAITMWEGASYGYTF | TGTGCCATCACGATGTGGGAGGGGGCATCCTATGGCTACACCTTC
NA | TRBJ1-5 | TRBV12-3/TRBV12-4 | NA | CASSVQGWDQPQHF | TGTGCCAGCAGCGTTCAGGGATGGGATCAGCCCCAGCATTTT
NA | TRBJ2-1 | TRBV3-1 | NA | CASSQDWARQGNEQFF | TGTGCCAGCAGCCAAGATTGGGCTAGGCAAGGCAATGAGCAGTTCTTC
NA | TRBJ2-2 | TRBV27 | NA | CASSFVTSTTGELFF | TGTGCCAGCAGTTTCGTTACTAGTACCACCGGGGAGCTGTTTTTT
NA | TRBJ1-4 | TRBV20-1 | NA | CSARDEGRFFNEKLFF | TGCAGTGCTAGAGATGAGGGTCGGTTCTTTAATGAAAAACTGTTTTTT
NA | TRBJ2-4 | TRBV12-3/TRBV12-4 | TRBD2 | CASSPPGLAAANIQYF | TGTGCCAGCAGTCCACCGGGACTAGCGGCGGCAAACATTCAGTACTTC
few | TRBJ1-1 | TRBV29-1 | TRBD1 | CSVPNRGWTEAFF | TGCAGCGTTCCAAACAGGGGGTGGACTGAAGCTTTCTTT